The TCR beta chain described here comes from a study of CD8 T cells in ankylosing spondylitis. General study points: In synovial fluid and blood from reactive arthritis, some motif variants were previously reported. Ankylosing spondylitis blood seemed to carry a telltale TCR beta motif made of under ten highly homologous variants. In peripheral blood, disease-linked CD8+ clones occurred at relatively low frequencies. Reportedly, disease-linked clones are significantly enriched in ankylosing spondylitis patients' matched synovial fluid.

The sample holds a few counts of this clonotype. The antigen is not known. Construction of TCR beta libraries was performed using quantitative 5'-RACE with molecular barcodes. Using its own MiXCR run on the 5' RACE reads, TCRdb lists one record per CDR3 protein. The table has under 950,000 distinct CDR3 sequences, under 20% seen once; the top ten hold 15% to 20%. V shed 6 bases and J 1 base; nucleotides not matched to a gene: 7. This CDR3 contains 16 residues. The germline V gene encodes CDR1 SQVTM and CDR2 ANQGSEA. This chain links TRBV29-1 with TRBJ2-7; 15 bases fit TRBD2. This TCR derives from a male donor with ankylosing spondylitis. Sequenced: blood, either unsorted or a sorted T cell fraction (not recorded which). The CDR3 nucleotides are TGCAGCGTGGGACAGGGACTAGCGGGAGGTTCCTACGAGCAGTACTTC. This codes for CSVGQGLAGGSYEQYF.